This T cell receptor (beta chain) stems from a study of blood T cell repertoires in COVID-19. Assay used: immunoSEQ multiplex PCR; TCRdb lists only in-frame clones, some missing. This table has around 300,000 clones, 85% to 90% appearing once. Deletions cut 1 base from V and 2 bases from J, with 18 bases between. The CDR3 is 18 amino acids. CDR1 and CDR2 from the germline V gene are SGHTA and FQGNSA. The sequence derives from a woman aged 25 to 39 who had recovered from COVID-19. The specimen sequenced was PBMCs or T cells enriched from blood (not recorded which). This chain uses TRBV7-2 with TRBJ2-1, with D unresolved. The CDR3 loop is CASSLGGVLVYTYNEQFF. The CDR3 bases are TGTGCCAGCAGCTTAGGTGGTGTTCTAGTCTATACCTACAATGAGCAGTTCTTC. Full variable domain (outside the CDR3, taken from reference TRBV7-2 and TRBJ2-1): GAGVSQSPSNKVTEKGKDVELRCDPISGHTALYWYRQSLGQGLEFLIYFQGNSAPDKSGLPSDRFSAERTGGSVSTLTIQRTQQEDSAVYLCASSLGGVLVYTYNEQFFGPGTRLTVL.